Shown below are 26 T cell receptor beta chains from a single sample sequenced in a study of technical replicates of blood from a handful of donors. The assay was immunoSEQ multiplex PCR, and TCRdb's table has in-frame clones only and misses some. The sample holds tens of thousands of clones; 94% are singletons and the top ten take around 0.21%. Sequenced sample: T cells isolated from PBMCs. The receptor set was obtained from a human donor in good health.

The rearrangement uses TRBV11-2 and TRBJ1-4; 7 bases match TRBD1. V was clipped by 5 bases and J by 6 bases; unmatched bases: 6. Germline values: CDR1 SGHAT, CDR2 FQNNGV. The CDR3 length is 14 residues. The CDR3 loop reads CASSRQGRDEKLFF. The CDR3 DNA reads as TGTGCCAGCAGCCGACAGGGCCGGGATGAAAAACTGTTTTTT. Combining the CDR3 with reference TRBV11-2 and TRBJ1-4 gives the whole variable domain EAGVAQSPRYKIIEKRQSVAFWCNPISGHATLYWYQQILGQGPKLLIQFQNNGVVDDSQLPKDRFSAERLKGVDSTLKIQPAKLEDSAVYLCASSRQGRDEKLFFGSGTQLSVL.

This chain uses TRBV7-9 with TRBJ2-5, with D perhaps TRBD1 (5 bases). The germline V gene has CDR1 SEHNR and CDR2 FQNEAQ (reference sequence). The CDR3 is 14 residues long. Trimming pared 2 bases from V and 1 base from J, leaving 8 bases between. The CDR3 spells CASSLRGVQETQYF. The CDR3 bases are TGTGCCAGCAGCTTAAGGGGCGTCCAAGAGACCCAGTACTTC.

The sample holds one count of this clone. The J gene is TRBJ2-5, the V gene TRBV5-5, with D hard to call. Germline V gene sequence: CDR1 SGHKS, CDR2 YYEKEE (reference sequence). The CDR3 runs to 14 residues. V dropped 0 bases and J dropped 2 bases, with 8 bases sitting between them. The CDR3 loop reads CASSLGREQETQYF. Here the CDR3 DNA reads TGTGCCAGCAGCTTGGGGAGAGAACAAGAGACCCAGTACTTC.

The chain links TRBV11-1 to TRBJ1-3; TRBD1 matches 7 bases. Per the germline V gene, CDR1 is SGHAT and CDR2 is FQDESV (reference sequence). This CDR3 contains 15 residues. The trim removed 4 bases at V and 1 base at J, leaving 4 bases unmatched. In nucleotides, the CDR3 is TGTGCCAGCAGCTCCGGGACAGAGTCTGGAAACACCATATATTTT. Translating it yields CASSSGTESGNTIYF.

The CDR3 spells CASSNGGYSNQPQHF. CDR3 DNA sequence: TGTGCCAGCAGCAACGGCGGGTATAGCAATCAGCCCCAGCATTTT. This chain links TRBV6-5 with TRBJ1-5; D gene uncertain. Trimming pared 6 bases from V and 0 bases from J, leaving 12 bases between. CDR1 MNHEY and CDR2 SVGAGI come from the germline V gene. This CDR3 spans 15 amino acids.

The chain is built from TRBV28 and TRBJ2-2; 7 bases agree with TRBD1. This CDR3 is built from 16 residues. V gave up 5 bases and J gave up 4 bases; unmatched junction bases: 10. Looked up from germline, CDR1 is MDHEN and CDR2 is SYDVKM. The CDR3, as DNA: TGTGCCAGCAGTCAAACAGGGGTTCTTACCACCGGGGAGCTGTTTTTT. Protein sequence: CASSQTGVLTTGELFF.

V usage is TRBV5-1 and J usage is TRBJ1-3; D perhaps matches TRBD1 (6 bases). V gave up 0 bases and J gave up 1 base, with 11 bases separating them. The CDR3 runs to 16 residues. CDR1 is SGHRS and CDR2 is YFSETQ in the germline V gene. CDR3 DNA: TGCGCCAGCAGCTTGGGACAGGCTTTGTCTGGAAACACCATATATTTT. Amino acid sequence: CASSLGQALSGNTIYF.

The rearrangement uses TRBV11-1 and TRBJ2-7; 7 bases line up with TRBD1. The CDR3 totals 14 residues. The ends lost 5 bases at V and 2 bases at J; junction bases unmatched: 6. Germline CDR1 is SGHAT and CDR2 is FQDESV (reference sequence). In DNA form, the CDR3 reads TGTGCCAGCAGCGAACGGGACAGAGCCTACGAGCAGTACTTC. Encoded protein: CASSERDRAYEQYF.

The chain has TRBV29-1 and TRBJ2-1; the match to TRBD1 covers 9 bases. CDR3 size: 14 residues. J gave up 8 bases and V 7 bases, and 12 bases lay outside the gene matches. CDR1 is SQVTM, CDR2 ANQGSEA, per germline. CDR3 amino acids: CSAAGTGRIDEQFF. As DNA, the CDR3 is TGCAGCGCTGCTGGGACAGGGAGAATCGATGAGCAGTTCTTC.

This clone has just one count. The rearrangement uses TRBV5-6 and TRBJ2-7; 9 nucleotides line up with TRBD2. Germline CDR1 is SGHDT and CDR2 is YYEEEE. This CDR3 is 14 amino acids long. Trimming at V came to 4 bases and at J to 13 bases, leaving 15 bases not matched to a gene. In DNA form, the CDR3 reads TGTGCCAGCAGCCTCGGCCCGGGACTAGCAAACTACTACTTC. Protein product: CASSLGPGLANYYF.

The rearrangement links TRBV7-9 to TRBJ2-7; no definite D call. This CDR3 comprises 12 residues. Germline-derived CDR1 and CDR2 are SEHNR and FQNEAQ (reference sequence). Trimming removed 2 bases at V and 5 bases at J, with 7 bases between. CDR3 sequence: CASSLLVHEQYF. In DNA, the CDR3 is TGTGCCAGCAGCTTACTCGTCCACGAGCAGTACTTC.

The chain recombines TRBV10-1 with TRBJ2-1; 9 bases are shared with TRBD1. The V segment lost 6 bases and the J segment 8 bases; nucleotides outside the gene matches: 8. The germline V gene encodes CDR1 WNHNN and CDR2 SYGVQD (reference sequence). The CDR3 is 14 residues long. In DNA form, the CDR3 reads TGCGCCAGCAGCCACAGGGGGCAACGGGATGAGCAGTTCTTC. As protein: CASSHRGQRDEQFF.

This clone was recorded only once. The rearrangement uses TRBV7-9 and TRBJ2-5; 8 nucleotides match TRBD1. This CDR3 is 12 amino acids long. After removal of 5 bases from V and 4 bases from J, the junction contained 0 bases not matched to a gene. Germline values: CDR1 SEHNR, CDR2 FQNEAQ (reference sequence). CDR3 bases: TGTGCCAGCAGCGGACAGGGAGAGACCCAGTACTTC. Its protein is CASSGQGETQYF.

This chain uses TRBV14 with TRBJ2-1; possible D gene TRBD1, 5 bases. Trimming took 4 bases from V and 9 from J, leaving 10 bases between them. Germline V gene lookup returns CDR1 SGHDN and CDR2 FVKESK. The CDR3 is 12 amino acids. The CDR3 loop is CASSPGWSEQFF. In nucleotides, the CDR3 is TGTGCCAGCAGCCCAGGGTGGAGTGAGCAGTTCTTC.

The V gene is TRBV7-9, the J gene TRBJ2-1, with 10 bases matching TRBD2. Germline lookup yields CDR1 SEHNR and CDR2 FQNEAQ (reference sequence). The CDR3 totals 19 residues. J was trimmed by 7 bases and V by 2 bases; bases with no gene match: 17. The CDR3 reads CASSLFPRRGSGRVNEQFF. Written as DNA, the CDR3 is TGTGCCAGCAGCTTATTCCCCAGGAGGGGGAGCGGGAGGGTTAATGAGCAGTTCTTC.

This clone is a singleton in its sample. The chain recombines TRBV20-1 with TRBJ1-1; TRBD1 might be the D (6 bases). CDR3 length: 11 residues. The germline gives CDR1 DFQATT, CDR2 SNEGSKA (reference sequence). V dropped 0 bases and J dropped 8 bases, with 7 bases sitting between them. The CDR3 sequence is CSAREDREAFF. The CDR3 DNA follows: TGCAGTGCTAGAGAAGACAGGGAAGCTTTCTTT.

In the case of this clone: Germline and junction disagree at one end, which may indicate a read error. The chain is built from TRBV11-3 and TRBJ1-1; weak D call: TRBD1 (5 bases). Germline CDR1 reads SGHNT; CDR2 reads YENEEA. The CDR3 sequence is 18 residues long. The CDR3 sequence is CASSVEGRWGRRNTEAFF. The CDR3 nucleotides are TGTGCCAGCAGCGTAGAGGGAAGGTGGGGCCGTCGGAACACTGAAGCTTTCTTT. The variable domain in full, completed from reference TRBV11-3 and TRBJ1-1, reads EAGVVQSPRYKIIEKKQPVAFWCNPISGHNTLYWYLQNLGQGPELLIRYENEEAVDDSQLPKDRFSAERLKGVDSTLKIQPAELGDSAVYLCASSVEGRWGRRNTEAFFGQGTRLTVV.

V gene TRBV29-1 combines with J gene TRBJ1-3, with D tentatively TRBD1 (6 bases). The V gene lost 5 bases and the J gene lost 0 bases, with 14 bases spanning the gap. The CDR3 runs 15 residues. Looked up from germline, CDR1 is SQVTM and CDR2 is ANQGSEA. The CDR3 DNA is TGCAGCGTTTCTTTTGCAGGGGTCTCTGGAAACACCATATATTTT. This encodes CSVSFAGVSGNTIYF.

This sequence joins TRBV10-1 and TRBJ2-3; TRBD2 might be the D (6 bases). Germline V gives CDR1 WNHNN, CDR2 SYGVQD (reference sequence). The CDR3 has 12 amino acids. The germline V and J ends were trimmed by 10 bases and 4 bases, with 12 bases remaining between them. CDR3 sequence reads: CATRGSADTQYF. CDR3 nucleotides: TGCGCCACGCGGGGCAGCGCAGATACGCAGTATTTT.

For the CDR3, the DNA is TGCGCCAGCAGCTTGGATGGGCGGGGGGCCAGCACAGATACGCAGTATTTT. Translated, it gives CASSLDGRGASTDTQYF. The V call is TRBV5-1, the J call TRBJ2-3, with 8 positions matching TRBD2. The germline V gene encodes CDR1 SGHRS and CDR2 YFSETQ. V gave up 0 bases and J gave up 0 bases; unmatched junction bases: 6. This CDR3 contains 17 residues.

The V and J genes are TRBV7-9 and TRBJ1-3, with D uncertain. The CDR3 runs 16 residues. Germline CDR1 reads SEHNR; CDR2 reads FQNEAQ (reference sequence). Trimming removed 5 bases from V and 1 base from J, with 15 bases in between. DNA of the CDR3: TGTGCCAGCAGCCGGGGTGGCGGAGGGTCTGGAAACACCATATATTTT. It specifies CASSRGGGGSGNTIYF.

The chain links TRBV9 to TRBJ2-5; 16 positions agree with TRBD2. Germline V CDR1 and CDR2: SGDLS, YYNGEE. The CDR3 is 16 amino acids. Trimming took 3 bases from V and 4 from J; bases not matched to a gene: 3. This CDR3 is CASSEGLAGGPETQYF. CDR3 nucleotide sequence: TGTGCCAGCAGCGAGGGACTAGCGGGGGGGCCAGAGACCCAGTACTTC.

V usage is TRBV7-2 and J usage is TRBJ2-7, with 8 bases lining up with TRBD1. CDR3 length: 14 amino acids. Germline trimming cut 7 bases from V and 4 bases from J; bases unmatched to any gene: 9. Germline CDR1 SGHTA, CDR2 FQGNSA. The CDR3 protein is CASNRDRREYEQYF. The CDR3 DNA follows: TGTGCCAGCAACCGGGACAGGAGGGAGTACGAGCAGTACTTC.

The CDR3 DNA reads as TGCGCCAGCAGCTTAGGGACTAGCGGATTAGAGACCCAGTACTTC. Translated, it gives CASSLGTSGLETQYF. The J gene is TRBJ2-5, the V gene TRBV5-1; 11 bases align to TRBD2. The germline V gene has CDR1 SGHRS and CDR2 YFSETQ. The CDR3 length is 15 residues. With V trimmed by 2 bases and J by 4 bases, 4 bases remained unmatched.

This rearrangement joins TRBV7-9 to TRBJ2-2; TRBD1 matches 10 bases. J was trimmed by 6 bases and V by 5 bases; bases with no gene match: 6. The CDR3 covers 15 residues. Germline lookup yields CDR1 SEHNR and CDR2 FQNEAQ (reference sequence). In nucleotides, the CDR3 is TGTGCCAGCAGCACGACAGGGGGCAAATCCGGGGAGCTGTTTTTT. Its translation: CASSTTGGKSGELFF.

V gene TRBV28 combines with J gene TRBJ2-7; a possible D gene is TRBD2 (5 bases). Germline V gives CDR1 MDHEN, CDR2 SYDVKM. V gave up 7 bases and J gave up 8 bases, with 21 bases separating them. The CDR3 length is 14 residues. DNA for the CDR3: TGTGCCAGCAACCGAAGGAGGATGGGGTTAAAGCAGTACTTC. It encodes CASNRRRMGLKQYF.